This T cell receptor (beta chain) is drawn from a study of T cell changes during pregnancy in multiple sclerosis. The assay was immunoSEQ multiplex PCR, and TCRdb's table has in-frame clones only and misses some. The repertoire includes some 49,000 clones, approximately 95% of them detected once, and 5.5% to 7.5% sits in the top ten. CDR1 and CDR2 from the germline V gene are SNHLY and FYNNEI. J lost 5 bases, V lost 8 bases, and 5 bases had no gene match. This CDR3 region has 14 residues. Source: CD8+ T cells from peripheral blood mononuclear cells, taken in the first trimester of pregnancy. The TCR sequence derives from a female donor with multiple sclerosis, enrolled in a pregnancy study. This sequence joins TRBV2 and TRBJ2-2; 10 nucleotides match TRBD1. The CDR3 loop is CASEGTGVTGELFF. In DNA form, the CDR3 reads TGTGCCAGCGAGGGGACAGGGGTTACCGGGGAGCTGTTTTTT.